This is a list of T cell receptor beta chains from one sample in a study of cytomegalovirus exposure and HLA in healthy donors. Only in-frame clones appear in the TCRdb table, and some are missing; sequencing was by immunoSEQ multiplex PCR. The sample records 80,000 to 95,000 clones, roughly 79% being singletons. What was sequenced was PBMCs. The receptors stem from a man between 18 and 29 years old in good health and CMV-seropositive. Both conserved end residues are part of each CDR3. Fields, in order: J gene, V gene, D gene, clone size, CDR3 DNA, CDR3 protein. The D gene is left open where the match is weak. Size is stated for part of the rows, as once, few or many counts, or as a class when the clone is expanded.

TRBJ1-4	TRBV14	.	.	TGTGCCAGCAGCCAAACCCAGGGGACTAATGAAAAACTGTTTTTT	CASSQTQGTNEKLFF
TRBJ2-7	TRBV29-1	TRBD1	.	TGCAGCGTAGGGACAGGCCCTCTCCTCGAGCAGTACTTC	CSVGTGPLLEQYF
TRBJ1-1	TRBV19	.	.	TGTGCCAGCATTGAGGGCCAGCGATACACTGAAGCTTTCTTT	CASIEGQRYTEAFF
TRBJ1-5	TRBV28	.	.	TGTGCAAGCCATGGGCGGGGTTTAATCAATCAGCCCCAGCATTTT	CASHGRGLINQPQHF
TRBJ2-1	TRBV10-2	TRBD2	once	TGCGCCAGCAGTGAGGCGAGCGGGGAGAACAATGAGCAGTTCTTC	CASSEASGENNEQFF
TRBJ2-3	TRBV14	.	once	TGTGCCAGCAGCCCCCTTGGTTGGAGGACTAGCACAGATACGCAGTATTTT	CASSPLGWRTSTDTQYF
TRBJ1-5	TRBV19	.	.	TGTGCCAGTAGTATAGGGGGGACACTAAATCAGCCCCAGCATTTT	CASSIGGTLNQPQHF
TRBJ1-2	TRBV7-3	.	.	TGTGCCAGCAGCCCCTCCCATGGCTACACCTTC	CASSPSHGYTF
TRBJ1-5	TRBV28	.	.	TGTGCCAGCGGACACGAACAGGGTCGGCAGCCCCAGCATTTT	CASGHEQGRQPQHF
TRBJ2-5	TRBV30	.	.	TGTGCCTGGGCTTATCAGAAGAAAGAGACCCAGTACTTC	CAWAYQKKETQYF
TRBJ2-3	TRBV6-4	.	.	TGTGCCAGCAGCCCCGGAGCAGCCTATACGCAGTATTTT	CASSPGAAYTQYF
TRBJ2-7	TRBV5-1	.	.	TGCGCCAGCAGCTTGAGCGGGTTTTCCTACGAGCAGTACTTC	CASSLSGFSYEQYF
TRBJ1-4	TRBV28	.	few	TGTGCCAGCAGTTTGAGGGCAACTAATGAAAAACTGTTTTTT	CASSLRATNEKLFF
TRBJ2-1	TRBV6-1	TRBD1	few	TGTGCCAGCAGTGACCAGGACAGGGATCTTTTCAATGAGCAGTTCTTC	CASSDQDRDLFNEQFF
TRBJ2-1	TRBV19	.	.	TGTGCCAGTAGTAACATCAATGAGCAGTTCTTC	CASSNINEQFF
TRBJ1-1	TRBV5-6	.	.	TGTGCCAGCACCGACAGTCCCTTT	CASTDSPF
TRBJ2-1	TRBV2	TRBD2	.	TGTGCCAGCAGGCCTACTATGAGGGAGGGCCGCTACAATGAGCAGTTCTTC	CASRPTMREGRYNEQFF
TRBJ2-5	TRBV7-2	TRBD2	few	TGTGCCAGCAGCCCGATAGCGGGAGCAGAGACCCAGTACTTC	CASSPIAGAETQYF
TRBJ1-1	TRBV6-5	.	once	TGTGCCAGCAGTTACTCGAGGCAGGGCGGAACTGAAGCTTTCTTT	CASSYSRQGGTEAFF
TRBJ2-7	TRBV6-5	TRBD2	.	TGTGCCAGCAGTTACTCGGAGACTAGCGGTTACGAGCAGTACTTC	CASSYSETSGYEQYF
TRBJ1-2	TRBV13	.	.	TGTGCCAGCACCCGGGGGGTCTATGGCTACACCTTC	CASTRGVYGYTF
TRBJ2-3	TRBV6-1	.	.	TGTGCCACCCACCGGGTACCCGACTACACAGATACGCAGTATTTT	CATHRVPDYTDTQYF
TRBJ1-1	TRBV25-1	.	few	TGTGCCAGCAGTGAGGGAGAGGGAGCTTTCTTT	CASSEGEGAFF
TRBJ2-1	TRBV6-1	TRBD2	few	TGTGCCAGCAGTTGGAGCGGGAGCTCCTACAATGAGCAGTTCTTC	CASSWSGSSYNEQFF
TRBJ2-1	TRBV5-4	.	.	TGTGCCAGCAGCTGGGACTCGGTAGCGGTGGGTGGTGAGCAGTTCTTC	CASSWDSVAVGGEQFF
TRBJ2-7	TRBV5-6	TRBD1	.	TGTGCCAGCAGCTTGGGTCCGGGACAGGGGGCGGTCGGGTCCTACGAGCAGTACTTC	CASSLGPGQGAVGSYEQYF
TRBJ1-2	TRBV18	.	.	TGTGCCAGCTCAGTCGACAGGTATGGCTACACCTTC	CASSVDRYGYTF
TRBJ1-1	TRBV28	.	.	TGTGCCAGCAACCTGCGGCGGGGACTGAACACTGAAGCTTTCTTT	CASNLRRGLNTEAFF
TRBJ2-5	TRBV19	.	few	TGTGCCAGTAGTATAGTGAGCCCTCAGGGCTGGGAGACCCAGTACTTC	CASSIVSPQGWETQYF
TRBJ2-4	TRBV4-2	TRBD2	.	TGTGCCAGCAGCCAAGAGCGTCTAGCGGGAGACATTCAGTACTTC	CASSQERLAGDIQYF
TRBJ1-1	TRBV27	.	.	TGTGCCAGCAGGGGAGGGTTGAACACTGAAGCTTTCTTT	CASRGGLNTEAFF
TRBJ2-7	TRBV28	TRBD2	.	TGTGCCAGCAGATTAGCGGGGGTCTCCTACGAGCAGTACTTC	CASRLAGVSYEQYF
TRBJ2-2	TRBV5-4	TRBD2	.	TGTGCCAGCAGCTCTCCAACTAGCGGTCTTAGTAGCACCGGGGAGCTGTTTTTT	CASSSPTSGLSSTGELFF
TRBJ1-2	TRBV11-2	.	.	TGTGCCAGCAGCTTAGTGGCAGCGACTAACTATGGCTACACCTTC	CASSLVAATNYGYTF
TRBJ2-7	TRBV28	.	.	TGTGCCAGCAGTTTTGCCCAGGCGCAGTACTTC	CASSFAQAQYF
TRBJ2-1	TRBV19	TRBD2	.	TGTGCCAGTAGTACCGGGAGTCTAGCGGGATGGGAGTTCTTC	CASSTGSLAGWEFF
TRBJ1-2	TRBV28	TRBD1	once	TGTGCCAGCAGGACAGGGAACTATGGCTACACCTTC	CASRTGNYGYTF
TRBJ1-2	TRBV18	.	.	TGTGCCAGCTCGGACATATTAAACTATGGCTACACCTTC	CASSDILNYGYTF
TRBJ2-7	TRBV28	TRBD2	.	TGTGCCAGCAGTTTACATGGGGGACTAGCGGGAACCTACGAGCAGTACTTC	CASSLHGGLAGTYEQYF
TRBJ1-5	TRBV2	.	.	TGTGCCAGCAGCCCCCCCGGGACACCGAGCAATCAGCCCCAGCATTTT	CASSPPGTPSNQPQHF
TRBJ2-1	TRBV28	TRBD2	.	TGTGCCAGCAGCCAGCGGGGAGTACTACGGGATGAGCAGTTCTTC	CASSQRGVLRDEQFF
TRBJ2-3	TRBV9	.	.	TGTGCCAGCAGCGTCCTGGGGGCCCCGCCGCCGTATTTT	CASSVLGAPPPYF
TRBJ2-3	TRBV27	TRBD2	.	TGTGCCAGCACCCCCATAGCGGGAGCACAGTCTACGCAGTATTTT	CASTPIAGAQSTQYF
TRBJ1-1	TRBV5-4	.	.	TGTGCCAGCAGCTTGGAGCGGGACACTGAAGCTTTCTTT	CASSLERDTEAFF
TRBJ1-1	TRBV7-2	TRBD1	.	TGTGCCAGCAGCAGGGACAGGGGGGACACTGAAGCTTTCTTT	CASSRDRGDTEAFF
TRBJ1-1	TRBV25-1	TRBD1	.	TGTGCCAGCAGTATTACAGGGGGGGACACTGAAGCTTTCTTT	CASSITGGDTEAFF
TRBJ2-1	TRBV6-4	.	few	TGTGCCAGCAGTGTGGACTATTACAATGAGCAGTTCTTC	CASSVDYYNEQFF
TRBJ2-7	TRBV4-2	TRBD2	.	TGTGCCAGCAGCCAAAGACTAGCGGGGGGGTTGAGGCGGGATTACGAGCAGTACTTC	CASSQRLAGGLRRDYEQYF
TRBJ2-7	TRBV11-2	TRBD1	.	TGTGCCAGCAGCTTAGAAGGGGGCTCTCGCGAGCAGTACTTC	CASSLEGGSREQYF
TRBJ1-4	TRBV10-1	.	few	TGCGCCAGCAGTGAGTCGGCGGGATTTAATGAAAAACTGTTTTTT	CASSESAGFNEKLFF
TRBJ2-3	TRBV29-1	TRBD2	.	TGCAGCGCACCAGGGACTAGCGGGAGTCTTTCAGATACGCAGTATTTT	CSAPGTSGSLSDTQYF